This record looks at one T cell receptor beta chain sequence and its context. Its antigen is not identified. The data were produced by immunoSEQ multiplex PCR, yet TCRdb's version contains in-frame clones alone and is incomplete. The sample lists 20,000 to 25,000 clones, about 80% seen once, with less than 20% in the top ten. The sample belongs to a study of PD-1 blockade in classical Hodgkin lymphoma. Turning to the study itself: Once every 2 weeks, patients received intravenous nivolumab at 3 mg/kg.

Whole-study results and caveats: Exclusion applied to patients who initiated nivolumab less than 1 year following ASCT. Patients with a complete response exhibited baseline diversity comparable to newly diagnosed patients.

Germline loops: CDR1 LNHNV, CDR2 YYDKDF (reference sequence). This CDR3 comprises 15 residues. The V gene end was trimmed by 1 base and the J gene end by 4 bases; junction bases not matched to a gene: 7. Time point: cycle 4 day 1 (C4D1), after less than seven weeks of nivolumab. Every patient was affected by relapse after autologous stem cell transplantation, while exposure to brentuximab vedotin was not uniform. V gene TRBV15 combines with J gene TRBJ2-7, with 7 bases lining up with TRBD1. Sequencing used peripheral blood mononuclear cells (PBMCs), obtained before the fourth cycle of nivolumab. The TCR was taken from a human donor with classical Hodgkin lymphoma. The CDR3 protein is CATSRAGQTQYEQYF. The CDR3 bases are TGTGCCACCAGCAGAGCGGGACAGACCCAATACGAGCAGTACTTC.